These T cell receptor beta chains were read from a single sample in a study of T-cell memory formation after mild COVID-19. TCRdb re-called the 5' RACE reads with MiXCR, one entry per CDR3 protein. The table includes 310,000 or so distinct CDR3 sequences, 15% detected once. The specimen sequenced was PBMCs or a T cell subset sorted from them (not recorded which). The receptors here all came from a man aged 18 to 35 who had mild COVID-19 (a few samples of this study predate the infection). Cell type and time point are not known. The CDR3 runs from the conserved cysteine through the conserved F or W. The order of the fields is V gene, J gene, D gene, clone size, CDR3 protein, CDR3 DNA. D genes are given only for firm matches. Size is stated for part of the rows, as once, few or many counts, or as a class when the clone is expanded.

V gene: TRBV4-1; J gene: TRBJ2-3; D gene: NA; clone size: few; CDR3 protein: CASSPRRPSGADTQYF; CDR3 DNA: TGCGCCAGCAGCCCTCGGAGGCCCTCAGGAGCAGATACGCAGTATTTT
V gene: TRBV6-6; J gene: TRBJ2-2; D gene: NA; clone size: few; CDR3 protein: CASRDSDPGELFF; CDR3 DNA: TGTGCCAGCAGGGATAGTGATCCCGGGGAGCTGTTTTTT
V gene: TRBV7-2; J gene: TRBJ2-7; D gene: NA; clone size: many; CDR3 protein: CASSLGLSSYEQYF; CDR3 DNA: TGTGCCAGCAGCTTAGGCCTGAGCTCCTACGAGCAGTACTTC
V gene: TRBV4-3; J gene: TRBJ2-3; D gene: NA; clone size: many; CDR3 protein: CASSQDGLFSTDTQYF; CDR3 DNA: TGCGCCAGCAGCCAAGATGGGCTCTTTAGCACAGATACGCAGTATTTT
V gene: TRBV9; J gene: TRBJ2-5; D gene: TRBD2; clone size: few; CDR3 protein: CASSVRPSGAQETQYF; CDR3 DNA: TGTGCCAGCAGCGTACGGCCTAGCGGGGCCCAAGAGACCCAGTACTTC
V gene: TRBV12-3/TRBV12-4; J gene: TRBJ2-5; D gene: TRBD1; clone size: NA; CDR3 protein: CASSRTGGPQETQYF; CDR3 DNA: TGTGCCAGCAGCCGGACAGGGGGCCCGCAGGAGACCCAGTACTTC
V gene: TRBV9; J gene: TRBJ2-1; D gene: NA; clone size: NA; CDR3 protein: CASSVAGHSVNEQFF; CDR3 DNA: TGTGCCAGCAGCGTAGCGGGGCATTCCGTCAATGAGCAGTTCTTC
V gene: TRBV6-1; J gene: TRBJ2-5; D gene: NA; clone size: NA; CDR3 protein: CASSALIQETQYF; CDR3 DNA: TGTGCCAGCAGTGCATTGATCCAAGAGACCCAGTACTTC
V gene: TRBV7-6; J gene: TRBJ1-4; D gene: NA; clone size: few; CDR3 protein: CASSQAAGPATNEKLFF; CDR3 DNA: TGTGCCAGCAGCCAGGCGGCAGGGCCCGCAACTAATGAAAAACTGTTTTTT
V gene: TRBV5-6; J gene: TRBJ1-2; D gene: TRBD1; clone size: NA; CDR3 protein: CASNLGQGNYGYTF; CDR3 DNA: TGTGCCAGCAACCTAGGACAGGGGAACTATGGCTACACCTTC
V gene: TRBV5-4; J gene: TRBJ2-1; D gene: NA; clone size: NA; CDR3 protein: CASSWGGQGPNEQFF; CDR3 DNA: TGTGCCAGCAGCTGGGGGGGCCAGGGGCCCAATGAGCAGTTCTTC
V gene: TRBV7-9; J gene: TRBJ1-1; D gene: NA; clone size: few; CDR3 protein: CAPKIWTGMDEAFF; CDR3 DNA: TGTGCCCCTAAAATCTGGACCGGCATGGATGAAGCTTTCTTT
V gene: TRBV7-9; J gene: TRBJ1-1; D gene: NA; clone size: NA; CDR3 protein: CASSLAGTTEAFF; CDR3 DNA: TGTGCCAGCAGCTTAGCCGGGACCACTGAAGCTTTCTTT
V gene: TRBV5-1; J gene: TRBJ2-2; D gene: NA; clone size: many; CDR3 protein: CASSLAADGELFF; CDR3 DNA: TGCGCCAGCAGCTTGGCGGCGGACGGGGAGCTGTTTTTT
V gene: TRBV7-9; J gene: TRBJ1-1; D gene: NA; clone size: NA; CDR3 protein: CASSYPGGVAFF; CDR3 DNA: TGTGCCAGCAGCTATCCTGGGGGGGTGGCTTTCTTT
V gene: TRBV25-1; J gene: TRBJ1-2; D gene: NA; clone size: NA; CDR3 protein: CASSEYNGYTF; CDR3 DNA: TGTGCCAGCAGTGAATATAATGGCTACACCTTC
V gene: TRBV15; J gene: TRBJ2-3; D gene: NA; clone size: NA; CDR3 protein: CATTEGPSQDTQYF; CDR3 DNA: TGTGCCACCACAGAGGGACCCAGTCAAGATACGCAGTATTTT
V gene: TRBV7-2; J gene: TRBJ2-5; D gene: NA; clone size: few; CDR3 protein: CASSLGGAGKETQYF; CDR3 DNA: TGTGCCAGCAGCTTAGGCGGAGCAGGGAAAGAGACCCAGTACTTC
V gene: TRBV5-1; J gene: TRBJ2-7; D gene: NA; clone size: few; CDR3 protein: CASRPKIARLYEQYF; CDR3 DNA: TGCGCCAGCAGGCCGAAGATCGCCCGCCTCTACGAGCAGTACTTC
V gene: TRBV5-8; J gene: TRBJ2-3; D gene: NA; clone size: few; CDR3 protein: CASSFSGALTDTQYF; CDR3 DNA: TGTGCCAGCAGCTTTTCAGGGGCCCTTACAGATACGCAGTATTTT
V gene: TRBV28; J gene: TRBJ1-5; D gene: NA; clone size: NA; CDR3 protein: CASSLWRRDNQPQHF; CDR3 DNA: TGTGCCAGCAGTTTATGGCGCCGTGACAATCAGCCCCAGCATTTT
V gene: TRBV4-1; J gene: TRBJ2-3; D gene: TRBD2; clone size: many; CDR3 protein: CASSFRGGGTDTQYF; CDR3 DNA: TGCGCCAGCAGCTTTCGGGGGGGCGGCACAGATACGCAGTATTTT
V gene: TRBV7-8; J gene: TRBJ2-2; D gene: NA; clone size: NA; CDR3 protein: CASSLARGLGTANTGELFF; CDR3 DNA: TGTGCCAGCAGCTTAGCCCGAGGACTAGGGACAGCGAACACCGGGGAGCTGTTTTTT
V gene: TRBV7-3; J gene: TRBJ2-1; D gene: TRBD2; clone size: once; CDR3 protein: CASSLSPGGRNEQFF; CDR3 DNA: TGTGCCAGCAGCTTATCACCGGGGGGACGAAATGAGCAGTTCTTC
V gene: TRBV18; J gene: TRBJ2-1; D gene: TRBD1; clone size: NA; CDR3 protein: CASSRDRASEQFF; CDR3 DNA: TGTGCCAGCTCACGGGACAGAGCGAGTGAGCAGTTCTTC
V gene: TRBV7-2; J gene: TRBJ1-6; D gene: NA; clone size: many; CDR3 protein: CASSAWGDHHF; CDR3 DNA: TGTGCCAGCAGCGCCTGGGGAGACCACCACTTT
V gene: TRBV6-2/TRBV6-3; J gene: TRBJ2-7; D gene: TRBD1; clone size: few; CDR3 protein: CASSYLETGVNEQYF; CDR3 DNA: TGTGCCAGCAGTTACCTCGAGACAGGGGTCAACGAGCAGTACTTC
V gene: TRBV11-2; J gene: TRBJ1-1; D gene: TRBD1; clone size: few; CDR3 protein: CASSIRARDRGKSEAFF; CDR3 DNA: TGTGCCAGCAGCATCAGAGCCCGGGACAGGGGGAAATCTGAAGCTTTCTTT
V gene: TRBV6-5; J gene: TRBJ2-1; D gene: NA; clone size: many; CDR3 protein: CASSSSRTADSYNEQFF; CDR3 DNA: TGTGCCAGCAGTTCATCCCGCACAGCGGACTCCTACAATGAGCAGTTCTTC
V gene: TRBV29-1; J gene: TRBJ1-2; D gene: NA; clone size: NA; CDR3 protein: CSAERQGGVGYTF; CDR3 DNA: TGCAGCGCCGAAAGGCAGGGTGGGGTTGGCTACACCTTC
V gene: TRBV6-2/TRBV6-3; J gene: TRBJ2-7; D gene: NA; clone size: few; CDR3 protein: CASSSPRQGPYEQYF; CDR3 DNA: TGTGCCAGCAGTTCGCCCCGTCAGGGGCCCTACGAGCAGTACTTC
V gene: TRBV4-3; J gene: TRBJ2-7; D gene: TRBD2; clone size: many; CDR3 protein: CASSVGLAESEQYF; CDR3 DNA: TGCGCCAGCAGCGTGGGACTAGCGGAAAGCGAGCAGTACTTC
V gene: TRBV20-1; J gene: TRBJ2-3; D gene: TRBD1; clone size: NA; CDR3 protein: CSARDDRGPDTQYF; CDR3 DNA: TGCAGTGCTAGAGATGACAGGGGCCCAGATACGCAGTATTTT
V gene: TRBV7-2; J gene: TRBJ2-1; D gene: TRBD2; clone size: few; CDR3 protein: CASSLEVTSGGVREQFF; CDR3 DNA: TGTGCCAGCAGCTTAGAGGTCACAAGCGGGGGGGTCCGTGAGCAGTTCTTC
V gene: TRBV6-2/TRBV6-3; J gene: TRBJ2-1; D gene: TRBD2; clone size: NA; CDR3 protein: CASSPGLVQFF; CDR3 DNA: TGTGCCAGCAGCCCGGGACTAGTACAGTTCTTC